This T cell receptor (beta chain) came from a study of beta chain features in type 1 diabetes. There are a few counts of this clone. As yet, its antigen is unknown. This CDR3 is also generated by other DNA sequences in the sample. Study-wide results and limits: Among type 1 diabetes patients, VDJ junctions had fewer insertions and more deletions.

Sequenced material consisted of expressed TCRB transcripts (all of the isolated RNA was reverse transcribed). The data were produced by immunoSEQ multiplex PCR, yet TCRdb's version contains in-frame clones alone and is incomplete. Altogether over 500,000 clones are present, around 15% being singletons, with the ten largest covering approximately 0.093%. This CDR3 has 14 amino acids. Trimming cost V 3 bases and J 2 bases, with 10 bases left between them. Germline values: CDR1 KGHSH, CDR2 LQKENI. The receptor comes from a man younger than 35 in good health. The rearrangement uses TRBV18 and TRBJ2-5; possible D gene TRBD2, 5 bases. The sample was naive CD4+ T cells from blood. CDR3 nucleotide sequence: TGTGCCAGCTCACCTCGGGGTTCACAAGAGACCCAGTACTTC. Amino acids: CASSPRGSQETQYF.